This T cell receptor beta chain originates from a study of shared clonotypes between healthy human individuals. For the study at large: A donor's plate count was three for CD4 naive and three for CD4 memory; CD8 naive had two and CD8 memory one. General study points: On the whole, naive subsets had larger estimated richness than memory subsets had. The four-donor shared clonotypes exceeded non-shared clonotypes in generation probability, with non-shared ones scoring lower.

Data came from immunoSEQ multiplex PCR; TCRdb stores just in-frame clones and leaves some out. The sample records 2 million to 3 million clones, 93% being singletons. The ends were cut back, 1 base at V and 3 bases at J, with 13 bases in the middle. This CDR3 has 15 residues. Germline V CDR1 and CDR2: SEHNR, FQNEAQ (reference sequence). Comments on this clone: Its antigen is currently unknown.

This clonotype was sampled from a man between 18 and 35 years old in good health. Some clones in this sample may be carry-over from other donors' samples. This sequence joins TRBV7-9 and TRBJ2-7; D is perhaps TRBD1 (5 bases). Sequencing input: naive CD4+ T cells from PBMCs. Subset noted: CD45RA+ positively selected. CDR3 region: CASSLVQGWGYEQYF. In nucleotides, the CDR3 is TGTGCCAGCAGCTTAGTTCAGGGATGGGGCTACGAGCAGTACTTC.